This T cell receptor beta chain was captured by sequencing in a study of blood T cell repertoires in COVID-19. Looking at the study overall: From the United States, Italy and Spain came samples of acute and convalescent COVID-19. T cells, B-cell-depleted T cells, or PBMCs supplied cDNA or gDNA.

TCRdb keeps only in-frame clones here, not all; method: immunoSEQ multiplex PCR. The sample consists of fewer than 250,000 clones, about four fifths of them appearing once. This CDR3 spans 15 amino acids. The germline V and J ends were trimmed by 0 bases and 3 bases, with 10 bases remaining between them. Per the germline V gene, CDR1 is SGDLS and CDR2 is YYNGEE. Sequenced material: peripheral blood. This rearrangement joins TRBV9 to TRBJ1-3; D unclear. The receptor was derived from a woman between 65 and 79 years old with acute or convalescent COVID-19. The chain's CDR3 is CASSVDAGHGNTIYF. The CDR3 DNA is TGTGCCAGCAGCGTAGACGCTGGGCATGGAAACACCATATATTTT.